Presented here are 29 T cell receptor beta chains from one specimen sequenced in a study of early T cells in non-severe SARS-CoV-2 infection. TCRdb independently ran MiXCR on the 5' RACE reads; one entry per CDR3 protein. This sample has around 89,000 distinct CDR3 sequences, with under 15% found just once. Material for sequencing was whole blood. The receptor source for this set is an adult who was a healthcare worker with PCR-confirmed SARS-CoV-2 infection or an uninfected control (not recorded which).

This clonotype was found a few times. V gene TRBV3-1 combines with J gene TRBJ2-3; D call uncertain. The V end was cut by 0 bases, the J end by 5 bases, with 0 bases between. The CDR3 totals 11 residues. CDR1 and CDR2 (germline): LGHDT, YNNKEL (reference sequence). Written as DNA, the CDR3 is TGTGCCAGCAGCCAAGAAGATACGCAGTATTTT. This sequence encodes CASSQEDTQYF.

This clonotype was detected a few times. J is TRBJ2-1 and V is TRBV12-5; 10 positions agree with TRBD2. This CDR3 is built from 16 residues. V shed 2 bases, J shed 2 bases, and the junction held 3 bases outside the gene matches. Germline V gene lookup returns CDR1 LGHNT and CDR2 FRNRAP. The CDR3 nucleotides are TGTGCTAGTGGTTTGACTAGCGGGGCTACCTACAATGAGCAGTTCTTC. Protein product: CASGLTSGATYNEQFF.

This clonotype showed up just a few times. The J gene is TRBJ2-5, the V gene TRBV4-1; the match to TRBD2 covers 7 bases. Germline-derived CDR1 and CDR2 are MGHRA and YSYEKL. V shed 5 bases and J 5 bases; nucleotides not matched to a gene: 8. The CDR3 is 14 amino acids. CDR3 amino acids: CASSFRLAEETQYF. CDR3 sequence (DNA): TGCGCCAGCAGCTTTCGACTAGCAGAGGAGACCCAGTACTTC.

This clonotype was counted only a few times. The chain is built from TRBV9 and TRBJ2-5, with no clear D. This CDR3 is built from 14 residues. Germline assignment: CDR1 SGDLS and CDR2 YYNGEE. Trimming cost V 1 base and J 1 base, with 8 bases left between them. The CDR3 region has the DNA TGTGCCAGCAGCGTAAGGGCTGGCCAAGAGACCCAGTACTTC. Translated, it gives CASSVRAGQETQYF.

This clonotype was recorded a few times. The CDR3 sequence is CASSSPWPGDTGELFF. The CDR3 coding sequence is TGTGCCAGCAGCTCCCCGTGGCCGGGAGACACCGGGGAGCTGTTTTTT. V and J are TRBV11-3 and TRBJ2-2, with D maybe TRBD2 (6 bases). The V gene's germline CDR1 is SGHNT and CDR2 YENEEA. Trimming removed 4 bases at V and 3 bases at J, with 15 bases between. This CDR3 spans 16 amino acids.

This clonotype was found a few times. The V gene is TRBV7-9, the J gene TRBJ2-1; TRBD2 agrees at 7 bases. Germline-derived CDR1 and CDR2 are SEHNR and FQNEAQ (reference sequence). J gave up 4 bases and V 6 bases, and 9 bases lay outside the gene matches. The CDR3 totals 15 residues. This CDR3 reads CASRPGGLTYNEQFF. CDR3 nucleotides: TGTGCCAGCAGACCGGGGGGACTGACGTACAATGAGCAGTTCTTC.

This clonotype was seen at least ten times. The chain uses TRBV28 and TRBJ2-5; weak D call: TRBD1 (6 bases). Trimming cost V 3 bases and J 1 base, with 12 bases left between them. The CDR3 is 15 residues long. Germline assignment: CDR1 MDHEN and CDR2 SYDVKM. The CDR3 nucleotides are TGTGCCAGCAGTTTCAGGGGAAGGATCCAAGAGACCCAGTACTTC. Translation: CASSFRGRIQETQYF.

This clonotype was counted only a few times. The chain links TRBV7-2 to TRBJ2-1; TRBD2 might be the D (6 bases). Germline V gene sequence: CDR1 SGHTA, CDR2 FQGNSA. This CDR3 region has 13 residues. V dropped 4 bases and J dropped 9 bases, with 13 bases sitting between them. DNA for the CDR3: TGTGCCAGCAGCTCAAAACAAGCGGGTGAGCAGTTCTTC. Its protein product is CASSSKQAGEQFF.

The rearrangement joins TRBV11-2 to TRBJ1-2, with D unresolved. There are 15 residues in the CDR3. Germline V CDR1 and CDR2: SGHAT, FQNNGV. V lost 1 base and J lost 0, with 9 bases in between. CDR3 amino acids: CASSLVWRTNYGYTF. The CDR3 DNA sequence: TGTGCCAGCAGCTTAGTGTGGCGGACTAACTATGGCTACACCTTC.

This clonotype was detected ten times or more. CDR3: CASSPRGNSNQPQHF. Here the CDR3 DNA reads TGCGCCAGCAGCCCCCGTGGGAATAGCAATCAGCCCCAGCATTTT. The chain couples TRBV4-1 to TRBJ1-5, with D unclear. The V end was cut by 4 bases, the J end by 0 bases, with 10 bases between. Germline lookup yields CDR1 MGHRA and CDR2 YSYEKL. The length of the CDR3 is 15 residues.

This clonotype was picked up many times. This rearrangement joins TRBV9 to TRBJ1-2; TRBD1 matches at 7 bases. The V segment lost 2 bases and the J segment 1 base; nucleotides outside the gene matches: 5. CDR1 is SGDLS, CDR2 YYNGEE, per germline. This CDR3 region has 15 residues. The CDR3 DNA reads TGTGCCAGCAGCGTGGTAACAGGGGTTAACTATGGCTACACCTTC. It translates to CASSVVTGVNYGYTF.

This clonotype has a handful of counts. The chain has TRBV12-5 and TRBJ1-5; possible D gene TRBD1, 5 bases. This CDR3 has 17 amino acids. Per germline, CDR1 LGHNT and CDR2 FRNRAP. Trimming removed 0 bases at V and 4 bases at J, with 16 bases between. CDR3 nucleotides: TGTGCTAGTGGTTTGGTACAGTCCAGGGAGGGGAATCAGCCCCAGCATTTT. The encoded protein is CASGLVQSREGNQPQHF.

This clonotype was seen only a few times. The CDR3 reads CASSPTGLATQYF. The DNA of the CDR3 is TGTGCCAGCAGCCCAACGGGACTCGCTACGCAGTATTTT. The V call is TRBV7-6, the J call TRBJ2-3, with D possibly matching TRBD2 (6 bases). The length of the CDR3 is 13 residues. The germline V and J ends were trimmed by 5 bases and 8 bases, with 14 bases remaining between them. Germline-derived CDR1 and CDR2 are SGHVS and FNYEAQ.

V is TRBV18 and J is TRBJ2-3; D is ambiguous. CDR3 length equals 15 residues. The germline V gene has CDR1 KGHSH and CDR2 LQKENI. The V gene lost 4 bases and the J gene lost 0 bases, with 11 bases spanning the gap. The CDR3: CASSLFTSSTDTQYF. CDR3 sequence (DNA): TGTGCCAGCTCACTATTCACTTCTAGCACAGATACGCAGTATTTT.

This clonotype was found a few times. The chain recombines TRBV4-1 with TRBJ2-3; D not resolved. CDR1 is MGHRA, CDR2 YSYEKL, per germline. This CDR3 region has 11 residues. Trimming pared 1 base from V and 11 bases from J, leaving 7 bases between. CDR3 amino acids: CASSQARKQYF. The CDR3 DNA reads TGCGCCAGCAGCCAAGCCCGAAAGCAGTATTTT.

The CDR3 region is CASSMTSGGADTQYF. CDR3 in DNA: TGCGCCAGCAGCATGACTAGCGGGGGGGCAGATACGCAGTATTTT. The chain uses TRBV5-1 and TRBJ2-3, with 14 bases fitting TRBD2. This CDR3 is built from 15 residues. The V segment lost 4 bases and the J segment 4 bases; nucleotides outside the gene matches: 2. Germline V gene data show CDR1 as SGHRS and CDR2 as YFSETQ.

The table lists this clonotype with many counts. V usage is TRBV6-1 and J usage is TRBJ2-3; 9 bases match TRBD1. Trimming at V came to 3 bases and at J to 4 bases, leaving 11 bases not matched to a gene. Germline loops: CDR1 MNHNS, CDR2 SASEGT. CDR3 length: 17 residues. The CDR3 region has the DNA TGTGCCAGCAGTGACAGAATCCGGGACAGGGTCTCAGATACGCAGTATTTT. Protein: CASSDRIRDRVSDTQYF.

This clonotype was picked up a small number of times. V gene TRBV25-1 combines with J gene TRBJ2-7, with D maybe TRBD1 (6 bases). The CDR3 totals 10 residues. The V end lost 7 bases, the J end lost 12 bases, and 13 bases lay between the germline ends. Germline V lookup: CDR1 MGHDK, CDR2 SYGVNS. This CDR3 reads CASTRDILYV. CDR3 nucleotides: TGTGCCAGCACCCGGGACATCCTGTACGTC.

This chain links TRBV7-2 with TRBJ2-1; 12 bases fit TRBD2. V was pared by 1 base and J by 6 bases, with 4 bases of the junction left unmatched. Germline values: CDR1 SGHTA, CDR2 FQGNSA. The CDR3 has 16 residues. In nucleotides, the CDR3 is TGTGCCAGCAGCTTAGATTGGACTAGCGGGACCAATGAGCAGTTCTTC. This gives the protein CASSLDWTSGTNEQFF.

The rearrangement uses TRBV12-3 or TRBV12-4 and TRBJ2-1; TRBD2 might be the D (6 bases). The CDR3 totals 17 residues. V was pared by 3 bases and J by 4 bases, with 19 bases between. DNA for the CDR3: TGTGCCAGCAGTTTCGGTTCTTGGACTAAACCTTACAATGAGCAGTTCTTC. As protein: CASSFGSWTKPYNEQFF.

This clonotype was seen a few times. The rearrangement uses TRBV20-1 and TRBJ1-1; D ambiguous. The CDR3 has 13 amino acids. Trimming removed 3 bases from V and 1 base from J, with 9 bases in between. CDR1 is DFQATT and CDR2 is SNEGSKA in the germline V gene (reference sequence). CDR3 bases: TGCAGTGCTAGTCCCGGTTCGAACACTGAAGCTTTCTTT. It translates to CSASPGSNTEAFF.

J is TRBJ2-2 and V is TRBV9; TRBD1 or TRBD2 may be the D gene (5 bases each). Germline V lookup: CDR1 SGDLS, CDR2 YYNGEE. V lost 0 bases to trimming and J lost 6 bases, with 9 bases between them. The CDR3 sequence is 14 residues long. The CDR3 sequence: CASSVAQGPGELFF. The CDR3 nucleotides read TGTGCCAGCAGCGTAGCTCAGGGACCCGGGGAGCTGTTTTTT.

J is TRBJ2-2 and V is TRBV7-2; TRBD2 matches 12 bases. CDR1 and CDR2 from the germline V gene are SGHTA and FQGNSA. V was pared by 1 base and J by 2 bases, with 5 bases of the junction left unmatched. This CDR3 is 18 amino acids long. CDR3 residues: CASSLVLAGGHNTGELFF. Written as DNA, the CDR3 is TGTGCCAGCAGCTTAGTTCTAGCGGGGGGGCACAACACCGGGGAGCTGTTTTTT.

The CDR3 DNA reads as TGTGCCAGCAGTTACTCCGCGGACAGGGGGTTTTATCAGCCCCAGCATTTT. This gives the protein CASSYSADRGFYQPQHF. This rearrangement joins TRBV6-2 or TRBV6-3 to TRBJ1-5; 10 bases fit TRBD1. Per germline, CDR1 MNHEY and CDR2 SVGEGT. The CDR3 has 17 residues. After removal of 0 bases from V and 5 bases from J, the junction contained 7 bases not matched to a gene.

This clonotype was detected only a few times. The J gene is TRBJ2-1, the V gene TRBV19; tentatively, D is TRBD2 (7 bases). The germline V gene encodes CDR1 LNHDA and CDR2 SQIVND (reference sequence). The CDR3 totals 16 residues. Between the trimmed V and J ends, which lost 7 bases and 1 base, there was a span of 17 bases. The CDR3 reads CASTTQGRESYNEQFF. CDR3 bases: TGTGCCAGTACCACCCAGGGGCGGGAGTCCTACAATGAGCAGTTCTTC.

The rearrangement uses TRBV29-1 and TRBJ2-5; D tentatively reads TRBD1 or TRBD2 (5 bases each). Trimming shortened V by 4 bases and J by 5 bases, and 14 bases separated the two germline ends. Germline V gene data show CDR1 as SQVTM and CDR2 as ANQGSEA. There are 13 residues in the CDR3. For the CDR3, the DNA is TGCAGCGTTGGTCGTTTGGGGGAGGAGACCCAGTACTTC. Its protein product is CSVGRLGEETQYF.

This chain links TRBV12-5 with TRBJ1-6; the match to TRBD1 covers 10 bases. Per germline, CDR1 LGHNT and CDR2 FRNRAP. Trimming at V came to 1 base and at J to 7 bases, leaving 4 bases not matched to a gene. The CDR3 is 16 amino acids. CDR3 protein: CASGLAPGQGNSPLHF. In nucleotides, the CDR3 is TGTGCTAGTGGTTTGGCCCCGGGACAGGGGAATTCACCCCTCCACTTT. Looking up the rest from reference TRBV12-5 and TRBJ1-6 gives the full variable domain: DARVTQTPRHKVTEMGQEVTMRCQPILGHNTVFWYRQTMMQGLELLAYFRNRAPLDDSGMPKDRFSAEMPDATLATLKIQPSEPRDSAVYFCASGLAPGQGNSPLHFGNGTRLTVT.

The gene calls are TRBV6-1 and TRBJ1-6; D is unclear. The CDR3 covers 13 residues. CDR1 is MNHNS, CDR2 SASEGT, per germline. V was cut by 3 bases and J by 5 bases, with 5 bases left in between. DNA of the CDR3: TGTGCCAGCAGTGAGCGGGATAATTCACCCCTCCACTTT. This encodes CASSERDNSPLHF.

The rearrangement joins TRBV6-5 to TRBJ1-2; TRBD1 might be the D (6 bases). The V gene's germline CDR1 is MNHEY and CDR2 SVGAGI. Between the trimmed V and J ends, which lost 4 bases and 2 bases, there was a span of 14 bases. The CDR3 sequence is 15 residues long. The CDR3 nucleotides are TGTGCCAGCAGTTCTCATACAGGGACCAACTATGGCTACACCTTC. Its protein product is CASSSHTGTNYGYTF.